The source of this T cell receptor (beta chain) is a study of beta chain features in type 1 diabetes. The overall study: Age, gender and cell yields were similar between patients and healthy donors. Taken together, all samples contributed 107,917,701 examined sorted cells.

One heparinised draw, averaging around 0.12 L, was taken per donor. cDNA synthesis used the whole RNA isolate, giving expressed TCRB sequences. There were about 3.6 million reads on average in the naive, central memory and regulatory T cell samples. Profiled with immunoSEQ multiplex PCR; TCRdb holds only in-frame clones, not every one. The repertoire includes roughly 300,000 clones, under 8.5% of them detected once, and around 0.45% sits in the top ten. This clone was seen a few times. Germline lookup yields CDR1 MGHDK and CDR2 SYGVNS. The CDR3 has 15 residues. The V and J ends lost 1 base and 6 bases respectively, with 13 bases between them.

V usage is TRBV25-1 and J usage is TRBJ1-5; D is unclear. The specimen was central memory CD4+ T cells from blood. The sequence was obtained from a woman aged 18-29 years in good health. CDR3 bases: TGTGCCAGCAGTGAATCACGGGAGGCGTCTCAGCCCCAGCATTTT. Translating gives CASSESREASQPQHF.